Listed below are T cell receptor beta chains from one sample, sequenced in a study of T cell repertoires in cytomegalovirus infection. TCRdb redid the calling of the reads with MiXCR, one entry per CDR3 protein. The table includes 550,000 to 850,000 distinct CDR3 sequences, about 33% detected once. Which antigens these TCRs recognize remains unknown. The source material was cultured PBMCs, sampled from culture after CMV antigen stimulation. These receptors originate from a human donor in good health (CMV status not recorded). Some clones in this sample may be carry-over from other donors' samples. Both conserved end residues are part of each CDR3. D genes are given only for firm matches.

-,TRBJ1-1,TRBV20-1,CSAAPQFGGTEAFF
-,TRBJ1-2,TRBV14,CASSQAGRYGYTF
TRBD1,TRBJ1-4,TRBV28,CASSLPGTGFEKLFF
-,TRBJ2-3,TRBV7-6,CASSRGGGRTTDTQYF
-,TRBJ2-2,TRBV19,CASSIGGHGELFF
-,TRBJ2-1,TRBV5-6,CASSSLRATNEQFF
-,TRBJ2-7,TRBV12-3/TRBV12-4,CASSLSGEASPYEQYF
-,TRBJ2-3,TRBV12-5,CASGLSRRLTDTQYF
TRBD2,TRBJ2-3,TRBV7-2,CASRLREGRDTQYF
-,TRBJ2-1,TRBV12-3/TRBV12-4,CASSPAGHLNEQFF
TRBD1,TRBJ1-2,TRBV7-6,CASSQTRTGDGYTF
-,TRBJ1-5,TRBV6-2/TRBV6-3,CASSYSHQPQHF
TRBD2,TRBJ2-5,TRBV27,CASSSPTSGKETQYF
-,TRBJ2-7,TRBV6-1,CASTGRGLNSYEQYF
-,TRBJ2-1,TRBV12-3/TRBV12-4,CASSLDAGPNDEQFF
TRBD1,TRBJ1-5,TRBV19,CASGGQGEQPQHF
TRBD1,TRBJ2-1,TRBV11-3,CASSSSSDRVRDEQFF
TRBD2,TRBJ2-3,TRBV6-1,CASSEARLAGFTDTQYF
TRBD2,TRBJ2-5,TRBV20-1,CSARGGLTQETQYF
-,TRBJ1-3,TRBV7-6,CASRNPWGGSSGNTIYF
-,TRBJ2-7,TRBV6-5,CASSYSRTAISEQYF
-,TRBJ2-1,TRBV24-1,CATSGSMGDEQFF
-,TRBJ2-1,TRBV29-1,CSVDFYNEQFF
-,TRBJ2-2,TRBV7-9,CASSFDRSNRNTGELFF
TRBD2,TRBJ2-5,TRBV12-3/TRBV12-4,CASSRGLAGKGQEIQYF
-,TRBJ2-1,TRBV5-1,CASSLALDRLNEQFF
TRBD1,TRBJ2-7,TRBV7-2,CASSLLFSGQGVYEQYF
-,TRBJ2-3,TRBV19,CASGQDTQYF
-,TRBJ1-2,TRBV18,CASRAGGGPYGYTF
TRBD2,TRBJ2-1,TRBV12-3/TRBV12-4,CASSLGTTDNEQFF
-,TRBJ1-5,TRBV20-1,CSARDSLAYPNQPQHF
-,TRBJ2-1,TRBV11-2,CASRPGPSLDEQFF
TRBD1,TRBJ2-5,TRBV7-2,CASSSTGQGETQYF
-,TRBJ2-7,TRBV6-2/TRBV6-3,CASSYRARGRHEQYF
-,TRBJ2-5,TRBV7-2,CASSYQETQYF
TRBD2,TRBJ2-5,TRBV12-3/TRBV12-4,CASSNSGSTETQYF
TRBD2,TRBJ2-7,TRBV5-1,CASTPGASGYPTDEQYF
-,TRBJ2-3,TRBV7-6,CASSLIGGPDTQYF
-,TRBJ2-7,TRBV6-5,CASSYSKGRRAQYF
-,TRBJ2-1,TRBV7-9,CASSSTAAYNEQFF
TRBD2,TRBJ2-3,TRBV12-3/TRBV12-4,CASSYYSGRGTDTQYF
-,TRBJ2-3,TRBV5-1,CASRRRGGQRTDTQYF
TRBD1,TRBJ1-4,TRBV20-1,CSANRGFDNEKLFF